The TCR beta chain under discussion was sequenced for a study of T cell changes during pregnancy in multiple sclerosis. This CDR3 comprises 16 residues. V was clipped by 7 bases and J by 7 bases; unmatched bases: 11. Germline lookup yields CDR1 MNHEY and CDR2 SMNVEV (reference sequence). Method: immunoSEQ multiplex PCR; TCRdb's copy keeps in-frame clones and lacks some. The sample contains approximately 44,000 clones, about 93% of which appear only once. V gene TRBV27 combines with J gene TRBJ2-2, with 11 positions matching TRBD2. This TCR came from a female donor with multiple sclerosis, enrolled in a pregnancy study. The material sequenced was CD4+ T cells from peripheral blood mononuclear cells, taken before pregnancy. The CDR3 bases are TGTGCCAGCACTTGGGGTAGCGGGAGGGCCGGCGGGGAGCTGTTTTTT. This translates into CASTWGSGRAGGELFF.